This TCR beta chain was recovered during a study of T cell responses to AZD1222 COVID-19 vaccine. The CDR3 spans 13 residues. The germline V gene has CDR1 SGHAT and CDR2 FQNNGV. Trimming removed 4 bases at V and 2 bases at J, with 9 bases between. Generated by immunoSEQ multiplex PCR, the TCRdb table keeps only in-frame clones and is missing some. Here the sample spans approximately 130,000 clones, roughly 90% being singletons. General study points: Donors skewed white British and female; clonal diversity was possibly underestimated.

Regarding this clone: Its antigen remains unknown.

The sequence derives from an adult in good health. The V and J genes are TRBV11-2 and TRBJ2-7; D gene uncertain. Sequenced material: peripheral blood, taken on day 0 of MenACWY control vaccination. The CDR3 protein is CASSSGLAYEQYF. The CDR3 nucleotides read TGTGCCAGCAGCTCCGGGCTGGCCTACGAGCAGTACTTC.